What follows are 25 T cell receptor beta chains derived from one specimen sequenced in a study of blood T cell repertoires in COVID-19. Repertoires were generated with immunoSEQ multiplex PCR, while TCRdb's copy carries only in-frame clones and drops some. The repertoire holds about 87,000 clones, with 80% to 85% as singletons. What was sequenced was peripheral blood. These receptors were obtained from a woman of 80 years or more with active or convalescent COVID-19.

A word on this clone: The junction and the germline gene differ at one end; a read error may be behind it. The rearrangement links TRBV27 to TRBJ2-1; possibly TRBD1 for D (5 bases). CDR1 is MNHEY and CDR2 is SMNVEV in the germline V gene (reference sequence). The CDR3 is 13 amino acids. The CDR3 DNA follows: TGTGCCAGCAGTTTGGGGCTGCTCAATGCGCAGTTCTTC. Its protein is CASSLGLLNAQFF.

The sample holds a few counts of this clone. This chain joins TRBV19 and TRBJ2-1, with 10 bases lining up with TRBD2. CDR3 length: 18 residues. Germline V gives CDR1 LNHDA, CDR2 SQIVND (reference sequence). With 7 bases clipped from V and 0 bases from J, the junction kept 12 bases outside the gene matches. CDR3 sequence (DNA): TGTGCCAGTATCCGGACTAGCGGTCCCATTAGCTCCTACAATGAGCAGTTCTTC. It is translated as CASIRTSGPISSYNEQFF.

This chain joins TRBV6-2 or TRBV6-3 and TRBJ2-1, with a weak D call TRBD1 (6 bases). Germline V gives CDR1 MNHEY, CDR2 SVGEGT. V lost 2 bases to trimming and J lost 0 bases, with 8 bases between them. The CDR3 covers 15 residues. CDR3 nucleotides: TGTGCCAGCAGTTACGGGGGCGGCTCCTACAATGAGCAGTTCTTC. It codes for CASSYGGGSYNEQFF.

The V call is TRBV19, the J call TRBJ2-3; TRBD1 is a possible D gene (6 bases). The V gene's germline CDR1 is LNHDA and CDR2 SQIVND (reference sequence). V was trimmed by 5 bases and J by 3 bases, leaving 15 bases between them. The CDR3 runs 15 residues. CDR3 amino acids: CASSLQGLQTDTQYF. CDR3 bases: TGTGCCAGTAGTTTGCAGGGGTTGCAAACAGATACGCAGTATTTT.

J is TRBJ1-2 and V is TRBV5-6, with 9 bases aligning to TRBD1. The trim removed 0 bases at V and 7 bases at J, leaving 4 bases unmatched. CDR1 is SGHDT, CDR2 YYEEEE, per germline. The CDR3 consists of 14 residues. CDR3 coding DNA: TGTGCCAGCAGCTTGGCCGGGACAGGGTTTGGCTACACCTTC. This sequence encodes CASSLAGTGFGYTF. Variable domain in full (rest from reference TRBV5-6 and TRBJ1-2): DAGVTQSPTHLIKTRGQQVTLRCSPKSGHDTVSWYQQALGQGPQFIFQYYEEEERQRGNFPDRFSGHQFPNYSSELNVNALLLGDSALYLCASSLAGTGFGYTFGSGTRLTVV.

This clone appeared a single time. This rearrangement joins TRBV6-5 to TRBJ1-2; no definite D call. The V gene's germline CDR1 is MNHEY and CDR2 SVGAGI. V was cut by 6 bases and J by 5 bases, with 16 bases left in between. The CDR3 contains 14 residues. Here the CDR3 DNA reads TGTGCCAGCAGCCGGACGGGGTGGGGTTATGGCTACACCTTC. Translating it yields CASSRTGWGYGYTF.

CDR3 DNA sequence: TGTGCCAGCAGTGTGGTAGCAGCGAGGGCCCAGTACTTC. Protein product: CASSVVAARAQYF. The chain combines TRBV2 with TRBJ2-5, with D possibly TRBD2 on 5 matching bases. CDR1 and CDR2 from the germline V gene are SNHLY and FYNNEI. The CDR3 consists of 13 residues. Between the trimmed V and J ends, which lost 4 bases and 9 bases, there was a span of 15 bases.

This clone was recorded a few times. This sequence joins TRBV11-2 and TRBJ1-1; D may be TRBD1 (5 bases). CDR1 is SGHAT and CDR2 is FQNNGV in the germline V gene. Between the trimmed V and J ends, which lost 1 base and 1 base, there was a span of 7 bases. The CDR3 totals 14 residues. In DNA, the CDR3 is TGTGCCAGCAGCTTAGTCGGGGGGAACACTGAAGCTTTCTTT. This codes for CASSLVGGNTEAFF.

This clone was seen more than once but under ten times. The V and J genes are TRBV6-5 and TRBJ1-2, with D maybe TRBD1 (5 bases). This CDR3 comprises 12 residues. The V and J ends lost 6 bases and 3 bases respectively, with 8 bases between them. CDR1 and CDR2 (germline): MNHEY, SVGAGI. For the CDR3, the DNA is TGTGCCAGCAGGACAGAGGACTATGGCTACACCTTC. This encodes CASRTEDYGYTF.

The chain has TRBV18 and TRBJ1-1, with D hard to call. Germline-derived CDR1 and CDR2 are KGHSH and LQKENI. V was trimmed by 9 bases and J by 4 bases, leaving 15 bases between them. CDR3 length: 13 residues. The CDR3 reads CASLENRGTEAFF. The CDR3, as DNA: TGTGCCAGTTTGGAGAATCGGGGCACTGAAGCTTTCTTT.

This chain links TRBV9 with TRBJ1-3; D not resolved. Trimming took off 4 bases at V and 3 bases at J, with 11 bases between the two ends. The germline V gene has CDR1 SGDLS and CDR2 YYNGEE. CDR3 length: 14 residues. The chain's CDR3 is CASSPEQFGNTIYF. The CDR3 nucleotides read TGTGCCAGCAGCCCTGAACAATTTGGAAACACCATATATTTT.

This rearrangement joins TRBV19 to TRBJ1-4; 8 positions agree with TRBD1. Trimming took 5 bases from V and 1 from J; bases not matched to a gene: 3. The CDR3 is made up of 15 amino acids. Germline loops: CDR1 LNHDA, CDR2 SQIVND (reference sequence). The chain's CDR3 is CASSADRGTNEKLFF. In DNA, the CDR3 is TGTGCCAGTAGTGCAGACAGGGGAACTAATGAAAAACTGTTTTTT.

This clone is termed medium-sized. The chain couples TRBV4-2 to TRBJ2-1; D unresolved. Germline CDR1 is LGHNA and CDR2 is YNFKEQ. CDR3 length: 15 residues. V was clipped by 1 base and J by 5 bases, with 12 bases between them. CDR3 DNA sequence: TGTGCCAGCAGCCAAGCCGAGGCGGAACACAATGAGCAGTTCTTC. Amino acids: CASSQAEAEHNEQFF.

This clone was counted a single time. The chain couples TRBV19 to TRBJ2-3, with 11 bases identical to TRBD2. The CDR3 length is 18 residues. V shed 5 bases, J shed 0 bases, and the junction held 10 bases outside the gene matches. Germline V CDR1 and CDR2: LNHDA, SQIVND (reference sequence). The DNA for the CDR3 is TGTGCCAGTAGTCCCTCATCGACTAGCGGGGCTAGCACAGATACGCAGTATTTT. The encoded protein is CASSPSSTSGASTDTQYF. The full variable domain, rest sourced from reference TRBV19 and TRBJ2-3, is DGGITQSPKYLFRKEGQNVTLSCEQNLNHDAMYWYRQDPGQGLRLIYYSQIVNDFQKGDIAEGYSVSREKKESFPLTVTSAQKNPTAFYLCASSPSSTSGASTDTQYFGPGTRLTVL.

This chain uses TRBV12-2 with TRBJ2-7; no check of the table's D call, TRBD1, against the DNA was made. TRBV12-2 is shown as a pseudogene. The CDR3 has 13 amino acids. CDR3 amino acids: CASRQQVSYEQYF. The CDR3 bases are TGTGCAAGTCGCCAACAGGTGTCCTACGAGCAGTACTTC.

The rearrangement uses TRBV15 and TRBJ1-3; the match to TRBD1 covers 7 bases. V gave up 1 base and J gave up 4 bases; unmatched junction bases: 13. The CDR3 runs to 18 residues. CDR1 and CDR2 (germline): LNHNV, YYDKDF (reference sequence). CDR3 DNA: TGTGCCACCAGCAGAGGAGCACCGGGACAGAGGCGCGGAAACACCATATATTTT. Protein product: CATSRGAPGQRRGNTIYF.

The chain employs TRBV5-1 and TRBJ1-1, with a weak D call TRBD1 (5 bases). The CDR3 totals 13 residues. With 4 bases removed from V and 5 bases from J, the gap between germline ends came to 12 bases. Germline V CDR1 and CDR2: SGHRS, YFSETQ. The CDR3 loop reads CASSVMGGTEAFF. As DNA, the CDR3 is TGCGCCAGCAGCGTCATGGGGGGAACTGAAGCTTTCTTT.

This clone was observed a handful of times. The chain combines TRBV4-1 with TRBJ2-7, with TRBD1 matching over 10 bases. Germline trimming cut 5 bases from V and 3 bases from J; bases unmatched to any gene: 4. Germline CDR1 reads MGHRA; CDR2 reads YSYEKL. The CDR3 sequence is 14 residues long. In nucleotides, the CDR3 is TGCGCCAGCAGCGCCGGACAGGGGGGCTACGAGCAGTACTTC. Translated: CASSAGQGGYEQYF.

The chain has TRBV3-1 (or the pseudogene TRBV3-2) and TRBJ2-7; perhaps TRBD1 as D (6 bases). The CDR3 covers 15 residues. Trimming pared 4 bases from V and 3 bases from J, leaving 16 bases between. Germline V CDR1 and CDR2: LGHDT, YNNKEL (reference sequence). In DNA, the CDR3 is TGTGCCAGCAGCCCAGCCCCCGGGACAAGCTACGAGCAGTACTTC. Amino acids: CASSPAPGTSYEQYF.

V is TRBV2 and J is TRBJ2-1; weak D call: TRBD1 (5 bases). The CDR3 totals 16 residues. V lost 4 bases and J lost 0, with 13 bases in between. CDR1 is SNHLY and CDR2 is FYNNEI in the germline V gene. CDR3 residues: CASSGGHPLSYNEQFF. CDR3 sequence (DNA): TGTGCCAGCAGTGGTGGACATCCCCTCTCCTACAATGAGCAGTTCTTC.

The rearrangement joins TRBV9 to TRBJ1-1, with a tentative D call TRBD1 (5 bases). V lost 0 bases to trimming and J lost 10 bases, with 19 bases between them. CDR1 and CDR2 (germline): SGDLS, YYNGEE. CDR3 length equals 15 residues. The DNA for the CDR3 is TGTGCCAGCAGCGTAGGGGGGGTCACTGAGTCGAGAGCTTTCTTT. It is translated as CASSVGGVTESRAFF.

The J gene is TRBJ1-6, the V gene TRBV6-5, with a tentative D call TRBD1 (5 bases). The CDR3 loop spans 15 amino acids. Per the germline V gene, CDR1 is MNHEY and CDR2 is SVGAGI. V was cut by 6 bases and J by 3 bases, with 12 bases left in between. The CDR3 nucleotides are TGTGCCAGCAGGAGACCCAGGGACTATAATTCACCCCTCCACTTT. This codes for CASRRPRDYNSPLHF.

The rearrangement links TRBV7-9 to TRBJ2-3; 8 bases match TRBD2. Germline assignment: CDR1 SEHNR and CDR2 FQNEAQ (reference sequence). The CDR3 spans 17 residues. Losses at the gene ends were 5 bases for V and 5 bases for J; bases not matched to a gene: 15. The CDR3 sequence: CASSRGKPGLVGDTQYF. The CDR3 DNA sequence: TGTGCCAGCAGCCGGGGAAAACCGGGACTAGTAGGAGATACGCAGTATTTT. The complete variable domain, with remaining parts taken from reference TRBV7-9 and TRBJ2-3, reads DTGVSQNPRHKITKRGQNVTFRCDPISEHNRLYWYRQTLGQGPEFLTYFQNEAQLEKSRLLSDRFSAERPKGSFSTLEIQRTEQGDSAMYLCASSRGKPGLVGDTQYFGPGTRLTVL.

This chain uses TRBV7-3 with TRBJ2-3; 7 bases are shared with TRBD2. Trimming at V came to 5 bases and at J to 2 bases, leaving 7 bases not matched to a gene. There are 15 residues in the CDR3. Germline CDR1 reads SGHTA; CDR2 reads FQGTGA. The CDR3 DNA sequence: TGTGCCAGCAGCACTAGCGCGGGGACCACAGATACGCAGTATTTT. Protein: CASSTSAGTTDTQYF.

V usage is TRBV6-6 and J usage is TRBJ2-7; weak D call: TRBD1 (5 bases). Germline V gene data show CDR1 as MNHNY and CDR2 as SVGAGI (reference sequence). Trimming shortened V by 4 bases and J by 3 bases, and 10 bases separated the two germline ends. This CDR3 comprises 13 residues. The CDR3 is CASSSDGHYEQYF. The CDR3 bases are TGTGCCAGCAGTTCGGACGGACACTACGAGCAGTACTTC.